The source of this TCR beta chain is a study of shared clonotypes between healthy human individuals. Researchers partitioned CD4+ cells into CD45RA+ naive and CD45RA-negative memory subsets. Overall study findings and caveats: Large depth notwithstanding, sorted-subset sequencing proved incomplete by rarefaction. A handful of donors showed sharing of approximately 5% of naive CD4 clonotypes. Clonotypes not shared had lower generation probabilities than those common to all four donors.

V was trimmed by 1 base and J by 6 bases, leaving 15 bases between them. The CDR3 sequence is 15 residues long. Germline-derived CDR1 and CDR2 are MNHEY and SMNVEV (reference sequence). Profiled with immunoSEQ multiplex PCR; TCRdb holds only in-frame clones, not every one. The data show roughly 760,000 clones, 74% seen once. This clone was found a few times. Its antigen is unidentified. The sequenced sample consisted of memory CD4+ T cells sorted from blood. Subset here: CD45RA-negative fraction. The chain has TRBV27 and TRBJ2-5, with D maybe TRBD1 (5 bases). This sequence was found in a woman under 40 in good health. For the CDR3, the DNA is TGTGCCAGCAGTTTATTGTCCCAGGGCCCCAAGACCCAGTACTTC. It specifies CASSLLSQGPKTQYF.